The present entry profiles one TCR beta chain with its context. The target antigen is unknown. The sample originates from a study of cytomegalovirus exposure and HLA in healthy donors. With 60 Vbeta and 13 Jbeta primers, the PCR was carried out. Measured with immunoSEQ multiplex PCR; TCRdb has only the in-frame clones, and not every one. The repertoire holds roughly 180,000 clones, with approximately 73% as singletons. The CDR3 runs 15 residues. Trimming removed 4 bases from V and 10 bases from J, with 19 bases in between. Germline CDR1 reads MNHNS; CDR2 reads SASEGT. The study, taken as a whole, reports: Data from an earlier analysis indicated that most TCR beta V segments were productive either about 90% or about 30% of the time. The study labeled more than 150 TCR beta chains cytomegalovirus-associated. In vitro assays verified that a few CMV-associated chains recognized CMV antigens specifically.

The sequencing input was PBMCs. This clonotype originated in a woman in her 30s in good health and CMV-seropositive. The V call is TRBV6-1, the J call TRBJ2-2; D might be TRBD2 (5 bases). In DNA form, the CDR3 reads TGTGCCAGCAGTGCTGGACTGGCGGAGGCCGCGGAGCTGTTTTTT. Its protein product is CASSAGLAEAAELFF.